This TCR beta chain was found in a study of shared T cell receptors in the human thymus. TCRdb's copy holds only in-frame clones and misses some; the assay was immunoSEQ multiplex PCR. This table has over 350,000 clones, approximately 95% appearing once. This CDR3 spans 16 amino acids. The V and J ends lost 0 bases and 2 bases respectively, with 12 bases between them. The germline gives CDR1 PRHDT, CDR2 FYEKMQ (reference sequence). The source is a human donor. The gene calls are TRBV13 and TRBJ2-3; D may correspond to TRBD1 or TRBD2 (5 bases each). The sample comprised thymocytes. CDR3 DNA sequence: TGTGCCAGCAGCTTAGGCCGACAGCGGCCCACAGATACGCAGTATTTT. Protein: CASSLGRQRPTDTQYF.